The sequence of this T cell receptor beta chain was determined in a study of glioma-infiltrating T cells. This clonotype appeared many times. Trimming pared 0 bases from V and 4 bases from J, leaving 9 bases between. The V gene's germline CDR1 is DFQATT and CDR2 SNEGSKA (reference sequence). This CDR3 has 13 residues. Amplification of TCR alpha and beta CDR3 regions from RNA used iRepertoire nested multiplex PCR. Input was roughly 100-450 ng of tissue mRNA or PBMC total RNA. TCRdb reanalysed the multiplex PCR reads using MiXCR and keeps one entry per CDR3 protein. The repertoire holds more than 350,000 distinct CDR3 sequences, with roughly two fifths as singletons.

The genes are TRBV20-1 and TRBJ1-2; the D is unclear. The specimen was glioma tissue, nonneoplastic brain tissue, or PBMCs (not recorded which). The sequence was obtained from a human donor with low-grade glioma or glioblastoma, undergoing nonglioma brain surgery, or in good health (not recorded which). The CDR3 sequence is CSARDLRGYGYTF. Written as DNA, the CDR3 is TGCAGTGCTAGAGATCTTCGGGGCTATGGCTACACCTTC.